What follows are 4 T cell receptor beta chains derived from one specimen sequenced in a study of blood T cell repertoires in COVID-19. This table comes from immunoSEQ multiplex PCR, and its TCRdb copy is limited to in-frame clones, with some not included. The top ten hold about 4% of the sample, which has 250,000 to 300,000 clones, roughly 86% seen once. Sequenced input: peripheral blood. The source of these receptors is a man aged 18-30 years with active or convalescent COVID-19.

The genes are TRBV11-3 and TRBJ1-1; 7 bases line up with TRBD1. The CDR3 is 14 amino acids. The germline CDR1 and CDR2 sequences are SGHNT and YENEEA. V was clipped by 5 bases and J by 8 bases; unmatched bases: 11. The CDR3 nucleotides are TGTGCCAGCAGCACGAGAACGGGGACAGACGAAGCTTTCTTT. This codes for CASSTRTGTDEAFF.

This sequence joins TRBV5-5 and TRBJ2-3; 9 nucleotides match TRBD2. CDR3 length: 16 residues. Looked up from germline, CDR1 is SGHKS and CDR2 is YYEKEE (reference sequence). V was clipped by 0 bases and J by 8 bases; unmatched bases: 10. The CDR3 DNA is TGTGCCAGCAGCTTGGATCTAGCGGGGACGGGAGGTACGCAGTATTTT. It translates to CASSLDLAGTGGTQYF.

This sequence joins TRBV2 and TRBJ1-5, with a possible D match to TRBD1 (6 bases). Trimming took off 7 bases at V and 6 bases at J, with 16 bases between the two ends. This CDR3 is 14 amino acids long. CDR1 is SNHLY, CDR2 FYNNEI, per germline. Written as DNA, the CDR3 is TGTGCCAGCAAGGATACTACAGGGATTCAGCCCCAGCATTTT. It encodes CASKDTTGIQPQHF.

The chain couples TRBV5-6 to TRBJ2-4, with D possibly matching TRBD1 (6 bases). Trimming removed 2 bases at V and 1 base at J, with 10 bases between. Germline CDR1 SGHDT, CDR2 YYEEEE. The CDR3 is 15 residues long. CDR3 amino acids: CASSFQGTAKNIQYF. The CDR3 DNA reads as TGTGCCAGCAGCTTTCAGGGGACCGCCAAAAACATTCAGTACTTC.